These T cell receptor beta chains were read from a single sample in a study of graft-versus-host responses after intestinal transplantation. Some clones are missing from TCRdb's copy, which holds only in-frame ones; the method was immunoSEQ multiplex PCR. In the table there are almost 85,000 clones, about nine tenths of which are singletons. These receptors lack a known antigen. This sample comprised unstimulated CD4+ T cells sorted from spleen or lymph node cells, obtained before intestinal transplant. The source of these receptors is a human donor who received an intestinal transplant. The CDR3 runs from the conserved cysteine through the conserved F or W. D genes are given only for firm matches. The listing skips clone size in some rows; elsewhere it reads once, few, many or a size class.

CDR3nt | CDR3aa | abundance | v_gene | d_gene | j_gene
TGTGCCAGCAGCCGTGGACTAGCGGGGGTAACAGATACGCAGTATTTT | CASSRGLAGVTDTQYF | NA | TRBV6-6 | TRBD2 | TRBJ2-3
TGTGCCAGCAGCCCCGGACAGGGGGTTAGGAACACTGAAGCTTTCTTT | CASSPGQGVRNTEAFF | once | TRBV9 | TRBD1 | TRBJ1-1
TGTGCCAGCAGCTTGACTAGGACAGATACGCAGTATTTT | CASSLTRTDTQYF | NA | TRBV5-6 | NA | TRBJ2-3
TGTGCCAGCAGTCCACAGGGCCCAAATAATTCACCCCTCCACTTT | CASSPQGPNNSPLHF | NA | TRBV6-5 | NA | TRBJ1-6
TGCGCCAGCAGTGAGTGGCGGGGCCGCACAGATACGCAGTATTTT | CASSEWRGRTDTQYF | NA | TRBV10-1 | NA | TRBJ2-3
TGTGCCAGCAGCCCAATCAGGGCCTATGGCTACACCTTC | CASSPIRAYGYTF | NA | TRBV7-8 | NA | TRBJ1-2
TGTGCTAGTGGTTTGGCCGTGCAGCCCCAGCATTTT | CASGLAVQPQHF | NA | TRBV12-5 | NA | TRBJ1-5
TGTGCCAGCTCACCAATTAAGACAGATTCCCACAATGAGCAGTTCTTC | CASSPIKTDSHNEQFF | NA | TRBV18 | NA | TRBJ2-1
TGCAGCGTTGGCAGCCAAGAGACCCAGTACTTC | CSVGSQETQYF | NA | TRBV29-1 | NA | TRBJ2-5
TGCAGCGTTGTTGGAGGGGTGAACACTGAAGCTTTCTTT | CSVVGGVNTEAFF | NA | TRBV29-1 | NA | TRBJ1-1
TGTGCCAGCAGCCTCAGGGGTAACACCGGGGAGCTGTTTTTT | CASSLRGNTGELFF | once | TRBV11-2 | NA | TRBJ2-2
TGTGCCAGCAGCCTAGGTGGGGGGGCTGGCTATGGCTACACCTTC | CASSLGGGAGYGYTF | NA | TRBV27 | NA | TRBJ1-2
TGTGCCTCCGGTGGGGGGAACATTCAGTACTTC | CASGGGNIQYF | NA | TRBV11-3 | NA | TRBJ2-4
TGCGCCAGCAGTTTGTTGGGACAGGGGCAAGAGACCCAGTACTTC | CASSLLGQGQETQYF | NA | TRBV5-1 | TRBD1 | TRBJ2-5
TGTGCCAGCAGCTTCGGGGGGGCCTACGAGCAGTACTTC | CASSFGGAYEQYF | NA | TRBV7-2 | TRBD2 | TRBJ2-7
TGCAGCGTCCGTGATTGGGGGGGAGAGACCCAGTACTTC | CSVRDWGGETQYF | NA | TRBV29-1 | TRBD2 | TRBJ2-5
TGCGCCAGCAGCTTGGTAGGCAGGGGGTTAGACTATGGCTACACCTTC | CASSLVGRGLDYGYTF | once | TRBV5-1 | TRBD1 | TRBJ1-2
TGTGCCAGCAGCCGGACGGAGGCGAGGAGTGGCTACACCTTC | CASSRTEARSGYTF | NA | TRBV27 | NA | TRBJ1-2
TGTGCCAGTAGACGACCAGGGTCCAGCAATCAGCCCCAGCATTTT | CASRRPGSSNQPQHF | NA | TRBV19 | NA | TRBJ1-5
TGTGCCAGCAGTGGGGCCGGGAAAGGGTTGGGTTACGAGCAGTACTTC | CASSGAGKGLGYEQYF | NA | TRBV2 | NA | TRBJ2-7
TGTGCCAGTAGTAGCGGACCGGGAGGAAGGACCGGGGAGCTGTTTTTT | CASSSGPGGRTGELFF | NA | TRBV19 | TRBD2 | TRBJ2-2
TGTGCCAGTAGTATAGAGGCGGGGGTTTACAATGAGCAGTTCTTC | CASSIEAGVYNEQFF | NA | TRBV19 | TRBD2 | TRBJ2-1
TGTGCCAGTAGACAGGAGTGGACTGAAGCTTTCTTT | CASRQEWTEAFF | once | TRBV19 | NA | TRBJ1-1
TGTGCCAGCAGCTTACAGCGGGGGGTAAATGGGGTCACAGATACGCAGTATTTT | CASSLQRGVNGVTDTQYF | NA | TRBV7-2 | TRBD2 | TRBJ2-3
TGTGCCAGCAGTTACCTACCGGGACAGGGACAGAGTGGCTACACCTTC | CASSYLPGQGQSGYTF | NA | TRBV6-5 | TRBD1 | TRBJ1-2
TGTGCCAGCAGCGCCCGGGACAGGAACAATGAGCAGTTCTTC | CASSARDRNNEQFF | NA | TRBV9 | TRBD1 | TRBJ2-1
TGCGCCAGCAGCCCTTCCCTCCCGGGGGGCGACCGCTCTGGGGCCAACGTCCTGACTTTC | CASSPSLPGGDRSGANVLTF | NA | TRBV4-3 | NA | TRBJ2-6
TGTGCCAGCAGCCAAGACAGGAGCACAGATACGCAGTATTTT | CASSQDRSTDTQYF | NA | TRBV4-2 | NA | TRBJ2-3
TGTGCCAGCAGCCCTTGGGTCGACGGGAGCTCCTACAATGAGCAGTTCTTC | CASSPWVDGSSYNEQFF | once | TRBV11-2 | NA | TRBJ2-1
TGTGCCTGGACCAGACAGGCAGCCTCGAACACCGGGGAGCTGTTTTTT | CAWTRQAASNTGELFF | NA | TRBV30 | NA | TRBJ2-2
TGTGCCAACCCGAGAGCGGGACAGGGAATGCCCTTTGAGAGGACCCAGTACTTC | CANPRAGQGMPFERTQYF | NA | TRBV28 | TRBD1 | TRBJ2-5
TGTGCCAGCAGAACGGACAGGGACAGAAATGAAAAACTGTTTTTT | CASRTDRDRNEKLFF | NA | TRBV6-1 | TRBD1 | TRBJ1-4
TGTGCCAGTAGACCCGGACAGGGGGCTACAGATACGCAGTATTTT | CASRPGQGATDTQYF | NA | TRBV19 | TRBD1 | TRBJ2-3
TGTGCCAGCAGCTTAGAAGTCAGGGCGCCGAAGGACGAGCAGTACTTC | CASSLEVRAPKDEQYF | once | TRBV7-2 | NA | TRBJ2-7
TGCGCCAGCAGTGTCGGGACAGGCTATGGCTACACCTTC | CASSVGTGYGYTF | NA | TRBV10-2 | TRBD1 | TRBJ1-2
TGCGCCAGCAGCCACGCAGCGGGGGGGAACACCGGGGAGCTGTTTTTT | CASSHAAGGNTGELFF | NA | TRBV5-1 | TRBD2 | TRBJ2-2
TGCAGCGTCGCGACAGGAACACCGACTGAAGCTTTCTTT | CSVATGTPTEAFF | NA | TRBV29-1 | NA | TRBJ1-1
TGTGCCAGCAGCTTGGAACTAGCCAAAAACATTCAGTACTTC | CASSLELAKNIQYF | NA | TRBV5-5 | NA | TRBJ2-4
TGCGCCAGCAGCTTCAAGCGAACGGGGGGCGGAGGTAATGAGCAGTTCTTC | CASSFKRTGGGGNEQFF | NA | TRBV4-3 | NA | TRBJ2-1
TGTGCCAGCCGTGTGGGGGCTGGTGGCTACACCTTC | CASRVGAGGYTF | NA | TRBV6-6 | NA | TRBJ1-2
TGTGCCAGTAGTGTCCCCGACAGGGTGATCCACAATGAGCAGTTCTTC | CASSVPDRVIHNEQFF | NA | TRBV19 | TRBD1 | TRBJ2-1
TGCGCCAGCAGCCTCGCTTTTCCGGGTTTGAACACTGAAGCTTTCTTT | CASSLAFPGLNTEAFF | NA | TRBV5-1 | NA | TRBJ1-1
TGTGCCAGCAGTGAAGGAGGGATCCCTGGCTACACCTTC | CASSEGGIPGYTF | once | TRBV2 | NA | TRBJ1-2
TGTGCCAGCAGCTTGGCCGGACAGGGGATTTCGTACGAGCAGTACTTC | CASSLAGQGISYEQYF | NA | TRBV7-2 | TRBD1 | TRBJ2-7
TGCGCCAGCAGCCCAGGGACAGGGGGGACAGATACGCAGTATTTT | CASSPGTGGTDTQYF | NA | TRBV5-1 | TRBD1 | TRBJ2-3
TGTGCCAGCAGCCCAGAACGGGGGGGACATATCTCCTACGAGCAGTACTTC | CASSPERGGHISYEQYF | NA | TRBV7-2 | TRBD2 | TRBJ2-7
TGTGCCAGCACCCCCGGGGGGTCCCGCTCCTACGAGCAGTACTTC | CASTPGGSRSYEQYF | once | TRBV7-9 | TRBD2 | TRBJ2-7
TGTGCCAGCTCCCGGGGGGAAAGAGGGACTGAAGCTTTCTTT | CASSRGERGTEAFF | NA | TRBV11-1 | NA | TRBJ1-1
TGCAGCGTTGACGCGTTCACCCCCTCTGGGGCCAACGTCCTGACTTTC | CSVDAFTPSGANVLTF | NA | TRBV29-1 | NA | TRBJ2-6
TGTGCCAGCAGCTTAGGTAGACAGGGTGGAATTAAGGGGTATGGCTACACCTTC | CASSLGRQGGIKGYGYTF | NA | TRBV11-2 | TRBD1 | TRBJ1-2
TGTGCCTGGAGTGTAGACAGAACTGGAAACACCATATATTTT | CAWSVDRTGNTIYF | NA | TRBV30 | NA | TRBJ1-3
TGTGCCAGTAGTATAGCCACGGCTAGCGGGGGGATTGGGCAGTTCTTC | CASSIATASGGIGQFF | NA | TRBV19 | TRBD2 | TRBJ2-1
TGTGCCAGCAGCTTACTCTATCTAGATACGCAGTATTTT | CASSLLYLDTQYF | NA | TRBV7-2 | NA | TRBJ2-3